Listed below are T cell receptor beta chains from one sample, sequenced in a study of beta chain features in type 1 diabetes. The repertoire was sequenced with immunoSEQ multiplex PCR; TCRdb's copy has only in-frame clones and lacks some. The sample carries 900,000 or so clones, around a sixth recorded once. Sequencing input: naive CD4+ T cells from blood. The receptors come from a woman aged 18-29 years in good health. The CDR3 runs from the conserved cysteine through the conserved F or W. The D gene is left open where the match is weak. For some rows the clone size is stated as once, few or many, or as a class when expanded; others skip it.

j_call	v_call	d_call	clone_size	cdr3_aa	cdr3_nt
TRBJ2-3	TRBV19	-	few	CASNQGRITDTQYF	TGTGCCAGTAATCAGGGCCGGATCACAGATACGCAGTATTTT
TRBJ2-3	TRBV10-3	-	few	CAIKAGSRGPEYTQYF	TGTGCCATCAAAGCTGGGTCTAGAGGACCCGAATATACGCAGTATTTT
TRBJ1-5	TRBV5-6	-	-	CASSQDRGGQPQHF	TGTGCCAGCAGCCAAGACAGAGGTGGTCAGCCCCAGCATTTT
TRBJ2-3	TRBV15	-	-	CATSRGPLGGDTQYF	TGTGCCACCAGCAGAGGGCCCTTGGGGGGAGATACGCAGTATTTT
TRBJ2-1	TRBV28	TRBD2	few	CASSSGTSGYIYNEQFF	TGTGCCAGCAGTTCCGGGACTAGCGGGTATATTTACAATGAGCAGTTCTTC
TRBJ2-1	TRBV7-7	-	-	CASSSDSHNEQFF	TGTGCTAGCAGTAGTGACAGCCACAATGAGCAGTTCTTC
TRBJ1-1	TRBV29-1	TRBD1	-	CSATGQLNTEAFF	TGCAGCGCGACGGGACAGTTGAACACTGAAGCTTTCTTT
TRBJ1-3	TRBV6-6	-	few	CASSSRFTSSGNTIYF	TGTGCCAGCAGCTCCCGTTTCACCTCCTCGGGAAACACCATATATTTT
TRBJ1-2	TRBV7-2	-	few	CATTTSTSGYTF	TGTGCCACCACGACCTCAACGAGTGGCTACACCTTC
TRBJ1-1	TRBV7-9	-	few	CASSSDRTFLNTEAFF	TGTGCCAGCAGCTCCGACAGAACCTTTTTGAACACTGAAGCTTTCTTT
TRBJ2-1	TRBV5-4	TRBD2	-	CASSRQGTSGTYNEQFF	TGTGCCAGCAGCAGACAAGGGACTAGCGGGACCTACAATGAGCAGTTCTTC
TRBJ2-7	TRBV2	-	few	CASSGLGRSYEQYF	TGTGCCAGCAGTGGTTTGGGGCGCTCCTACGAGCAGTACTTC
TRBJ1-5	TRBV19	-	-	CASSIDPVVNQPQHF	TGTGCCAGTAGTATAGATCCGGTCGTCAATCAGCCCCAGCATTTT
TRBJ1-5	TRBV19	-	-	CASSIGHYSNQPQHF	TGTGCCAGTAGTATTGGACATTATAGCAATCAGCCCCAGCATTTT
TRBJ2-7	TRBV27	TRBD1	once	CASRRGQGGEQYF	TGTGCCAGCAGGAGAGGACAGGGCGGCGAGCAGTACTTC
TRBJ2-2	TRBV4-3	-	-	CASSQRWDLNTGELFF	TGCGCCAGCAGCCAACGGTGGGACTTGAACACCGGGGAGCTGTTTTTT
TRBJ2-5	TRBV5-6	TRBD2	-	CASSPGLAGGRRTQYF	TGTGCCAGCAGCCCGGGACTAGCGGGAGGGCGTCGGACCCAGTACTTC
TRBJ2-3	TRBV2	-	-	CASSGQGSTDTQYF	TGTGCCAGCAGTGGGCAGGGGAGCACAGATACGCAGTATTTT
TRBJ2-7	TRBV19	TRBD2	-	CASSRTSGAYEQYF	TGTGCCAGTAGTAGAACTAGCGGAGCTTACGAGCAGTACTTC
TRBJ2-5	TRBV6-5	-	-	CASSYVPGQETQYF	TGTGCCAGCAGTTACGTCCCCGGACAAGAGACCCAGTACTTC
TRBJ2-1	TRBV27	-	-	CASSRGGGTAYNEQFF	TGTGCCAGCTCCCGTGGGGGCGGGACTGCCTACAATGAGCAGTTCTTC
TRBJ2-7	TRBV2	-	-	CALQGLASEQYF	TGTGCCTTACAGGGATTGGCCTCCGAGCAGTACTTC
TRBJ2-3	TRBV15	-	-	CATSRNHPSTDTQYF	TGTGCCACCAGTCGTAACCACCCTAGCACAGATACGCAGTATTTT
TRBJ1-2	TRBV18	-	few	CASSSQSGTNYGYTF	TGTGCCAGCTCATCACAATCCGGGACTAACTATGGCTACACCTTC
TRBJ2-2	TRBV6-1	-	few	CAISEYGDQENTGELFF	TGTGCCATCAGTGAGTACGGGGACCAAGAGAACACCGGGGAGCTGTTTTTT
TRBJ1-3	TRBV27	-	-	CASSLSPGNTIYF	TGTGCCAGCAGTTTATCGCCTGGAAACACCATATATTTT
TRBJ2-7	TRBV28	TRBD2	-	CASSVLGGRYEQYF	TGTGCCAGCAGTGTACTTGGCGGGAGATACGAGCAGTACTTC
TRBJ1-5	TRBV25-1	-	-	CASSEGRLYGPQHF	TGTGCCAGCAGTGAGGGACGGCTTTACGGGCCCCAGCATTTT
TRBJ2-5	TRBV28	TRBD2	few	CATSSGTETQYF	TGTGCCACCTCTAGCGGGACAGAGACCCAGTACTTC
TRBJ1-2	TRBV28	TRBD1	few	CASATGGASYGYTF	TGTGCCAGCGCCACAGGGGGCGCCAGCTATGGCTACACCTTC
TRBJ2-2	TRBV21-1	-	few	CASSFRTSEKVYRSTGELFF	TGTGCCAGCAGCTTCCGAACTAGCGAGAAAGTCTATCGGAGCACCGGGGAGCTGTTTTTT
TRBJ2-7	TRBV4-2	-	-	CASSEGSREQYEQYF	TGTGCCAGCAGCGAGGGAAGCCGGGAGCAGTACGAGCAGTACTTC
TRBJ2-5	TRBV5-4	-	-	CASSSAGVETQYF	TGTGCCAGCAGCTCGGCGGGTGTTGAGACCCAGTACTTC
TRBJ2-1	TRBV7-9	TRBD2	-	CASSSFSGRVVEQFF	TGTGCCAGCAGCTCGTTTAGCGGGAGGGTGGTTGAGCAGTTCTTC
TRBJ2-3	TRBV19	-	-	CASSRYPGTRRDTQYF	TGTGCCAGTAGCCGTTACCCGGGAACGCGACGAGATACGCAGTATTTT
TRBJ2-5	TRBV18	-	-	CASSPPRGGEQETQYF	TGTGCCAGCTCACCACCGCGGGGCGGAGAGCAAGAGACCCAGTACTTC
TRBJ2-3	TRBV6-5	-	-	CASRAGYTQYF	TGTGCCAGCAGAGCCGGGTATACGCAGTATTTT
TRBJ2-5	TRBV28	-	few	CASSPGHVKTQYF	TGTGCCAGCAGCCCCGGACACGTGAAGACCCAGTACTTC
TRBJ1-5	TRBV2	-	few	CASSVLPPAGSNQPQHF	TGTGCCAGCAGTGTACTCCCCCCCGCCGGGAGCAATCAGCCCCAGCATTTT
TRBJ2-4	TRBV6-6	-	-	CASSQTDTNIQYF	TGTGCCAGCAGCCAGACAGATACAAACATTCAGTACTTC
TRBJ1-2	TRBV14	TRBD1	-	CASSQGFGTGFGYTF	TGTGCCAGCAGCCAAGGGTTCGGGACAGGTTTTGGCTACACCTTC
TRBJ2-5	TRBV5-4	-	few	CASSLNNGGQETQYF	TGTGCCAGCAGCTTGAATAATGGCGGACAAGAGACCCAGTACTTC
TRBJ2-3	TRBV29-1	-	-	CSVGSSVKGTQYF	TGCAGCGTTGGAAGCAGTGTCAAGGGTACGCAGTATTTT
TRBJ2-7	TRBV11-2	TRBD1	few	CASSLDRGTGWESYEQYF	TGTGCCAGCAGCTTAGATCGGGGGACAGGGTGGGAATCCTACGAGCAGTACTTC
TRBJ2-3	TRBV7-2	TRBD2	-	CASSLVSGTSTDTQYF	TGTGCCAGCAGCTTAGTTAGCGGGACTAGCACAGATACGCAGTATTTT
TRBJ2-5	TRBV11-2	-	-	CASSLALSETQYF	TGTGCCAGCAGCTTAGCACTTTCCGAGACCCAGTACTTC
TRBJ2-2	TRBV5-4	-	few	CASSLGVSRTGELFF	TGTGCCAGCAGCTTGGGGGTCAGTCGCACCGGGGAGCTGTTTTTT
TRBJ2-1	TRBV29-1	TRBD2	-	CSVSLADSYNEQFF	TGCAGCGTTTCTCTAGCGGACTCCTACAATGAGCAGTTCTTC
TRBJ1-2	TRBV19	-	-	CASSIRSYGYTF	TGTGCCAGTAGTATCAGAAGCTATGGCTACACCTTC
TRBJ1-4	TRBV6-5	-	-	CASSDLQGQKLFF	TGTGCCAGCAGCGACCTACAGGGACAAAAACTGTTTTTT
TRBJ2-7	TRBV5-4	TRBD1	-	CASSPRTGNIYEQYF	TGTGCCAGCAGCCCGCGGACAGGGAACATCTACGAGCAGTACTTC